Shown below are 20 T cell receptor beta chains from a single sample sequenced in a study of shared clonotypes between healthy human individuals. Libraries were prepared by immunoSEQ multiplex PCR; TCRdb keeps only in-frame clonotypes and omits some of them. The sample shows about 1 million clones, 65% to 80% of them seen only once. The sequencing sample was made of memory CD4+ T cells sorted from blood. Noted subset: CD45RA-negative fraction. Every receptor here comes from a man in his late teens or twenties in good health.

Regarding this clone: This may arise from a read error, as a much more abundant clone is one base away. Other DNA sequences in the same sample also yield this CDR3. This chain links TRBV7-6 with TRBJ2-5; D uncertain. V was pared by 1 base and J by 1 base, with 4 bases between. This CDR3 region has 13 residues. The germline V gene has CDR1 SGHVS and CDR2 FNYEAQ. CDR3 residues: CASSLGPQETQYF. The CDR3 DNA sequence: TGTGCCAGCAGCTTAGGGCCCCAAGAGACCCAGTACTTC. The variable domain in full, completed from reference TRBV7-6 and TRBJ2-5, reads GAGVSQSPRYKVTKRGQDVALRCDPISGHVSLYWYRQALGQGPEFLTYFNYEAQQDKSGLPNDRFSAERPEGSISTLTIQRTEQRDSAMYRCASSLGPQETQYFGPGTRLLVL.

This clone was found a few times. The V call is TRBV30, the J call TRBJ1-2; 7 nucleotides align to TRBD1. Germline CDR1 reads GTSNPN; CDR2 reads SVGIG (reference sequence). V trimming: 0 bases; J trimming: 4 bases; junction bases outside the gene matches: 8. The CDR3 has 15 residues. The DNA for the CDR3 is TGTGCCTGGAGTGTCAAATTGGGACAGACCTATGGCTACACCTTC. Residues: CAWSVKLGQTYGYTF.

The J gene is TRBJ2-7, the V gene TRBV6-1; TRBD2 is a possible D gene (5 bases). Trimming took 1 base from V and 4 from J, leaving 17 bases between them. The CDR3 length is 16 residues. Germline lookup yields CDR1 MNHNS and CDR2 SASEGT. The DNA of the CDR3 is TGTGCCAGCAGTGAAGGGTTGGTAGGGAGTGGGTACGAGCAGTACTTC. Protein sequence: CASSEGLVGSGYEQYF.

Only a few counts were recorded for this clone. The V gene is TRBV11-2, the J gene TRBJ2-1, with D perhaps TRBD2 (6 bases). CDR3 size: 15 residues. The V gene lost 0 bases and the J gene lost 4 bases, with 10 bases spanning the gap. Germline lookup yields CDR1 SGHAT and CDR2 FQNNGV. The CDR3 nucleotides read TGTGCCAGCAGCTTAGAGGGGGGTTGGTACAATGAGCAGTTCTTC. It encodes CASSLEGGWYNEQFF.

The CDR3 protein is CASSSTSGTGGYEQYF. The CDR3 nucleotides read TGTGCCAGCAGTTCAACCTCCGGGACAGGGGGTTACGAGCAGTACTTC. The chain is built from TRBV28 and TRBJ2-7; 11 nucleotides agree with TRBD1. The V gene's germline CDR1 is MDHEN and CDR2 SYDVKM. V trimming: 4 bases; J trimming: 4 bases; junction bases outside the gene matches: 9. The CDR3 extends over 16 amino acids.

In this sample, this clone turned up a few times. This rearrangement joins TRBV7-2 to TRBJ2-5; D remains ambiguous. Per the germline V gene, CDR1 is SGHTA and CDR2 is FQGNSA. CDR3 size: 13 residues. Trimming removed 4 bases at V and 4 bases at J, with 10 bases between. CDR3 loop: CASSYHPLETQYF. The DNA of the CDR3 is TGTGCCAGCAGCTACCACCCCTTAGAGACCCAGTACTTC.

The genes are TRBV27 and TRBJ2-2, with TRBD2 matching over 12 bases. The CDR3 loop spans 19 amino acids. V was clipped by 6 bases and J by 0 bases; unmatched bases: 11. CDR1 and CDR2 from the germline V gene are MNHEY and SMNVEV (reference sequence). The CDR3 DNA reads TGTGCCAGCAGGCCGGGACTAGCGGGCCTATTCGCGAACACCGGGGAGCTGTTTTTT. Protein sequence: CASRPGLAGLFANTGELFF.

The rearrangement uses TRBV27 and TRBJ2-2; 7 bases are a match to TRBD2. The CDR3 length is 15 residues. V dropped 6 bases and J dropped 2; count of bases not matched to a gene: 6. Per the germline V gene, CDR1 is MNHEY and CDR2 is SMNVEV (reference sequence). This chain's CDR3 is CASRGGGINTGELFF. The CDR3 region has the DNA TGTGCCAGCAGGGGCGGGGGTATTAACACCGGGGAGCTGTTTTTT.

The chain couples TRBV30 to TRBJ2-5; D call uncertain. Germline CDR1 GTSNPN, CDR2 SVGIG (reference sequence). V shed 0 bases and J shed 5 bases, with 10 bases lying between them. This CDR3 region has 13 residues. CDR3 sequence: CAWSVRVRETQYF. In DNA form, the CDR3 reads TGTGCCTGGAGTGTACGGGTGCGGGAGACCCAGTACTTC.

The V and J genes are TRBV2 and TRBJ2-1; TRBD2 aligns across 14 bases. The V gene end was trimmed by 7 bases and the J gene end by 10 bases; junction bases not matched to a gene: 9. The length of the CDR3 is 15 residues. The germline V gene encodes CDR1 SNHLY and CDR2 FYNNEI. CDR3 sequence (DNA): TGTGCCAGCACAAGGACTAGCGGGGGGCGGTGGGAGCAGTTCTTC. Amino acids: CASTRTSGGRWEQFF.

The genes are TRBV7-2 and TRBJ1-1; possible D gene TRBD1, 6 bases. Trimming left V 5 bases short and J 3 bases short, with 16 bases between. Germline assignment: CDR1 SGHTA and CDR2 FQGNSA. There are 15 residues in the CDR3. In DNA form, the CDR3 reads TGTGCCAGCAGCCCTACTGGAAGGGGGTACACTGAAGCTTTCTTT. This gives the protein CASSPTGRGYTEAFF.

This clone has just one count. The CDR3, as DNA: TGTGCCTGGAGCGCTACGGGAGCGGGCACAGATACGCAGTATTTT. Its translation: CAWSATGAGTDTQYF. The J gene is TRBJ2-3, the V gene TRBV30; D possibly corresponds to TRBD2 (6 bases). Trimming shortened V by 3 bases and J by 1 base, and 14 bases separated the two germline ends. CDR1 and CDR2 from the germline V gene are GTSNPN and SVGIG (reference sequence). The CDR3 is made up of 15 amino acids.

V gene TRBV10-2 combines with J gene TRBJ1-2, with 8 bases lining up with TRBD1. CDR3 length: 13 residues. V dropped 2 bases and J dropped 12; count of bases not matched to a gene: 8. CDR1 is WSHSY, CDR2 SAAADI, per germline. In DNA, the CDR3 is TGCGCCAGCAGTGAGGCGTGGACAGGGTTGCACACCTTC. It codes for CASSEAWTGLHTF.

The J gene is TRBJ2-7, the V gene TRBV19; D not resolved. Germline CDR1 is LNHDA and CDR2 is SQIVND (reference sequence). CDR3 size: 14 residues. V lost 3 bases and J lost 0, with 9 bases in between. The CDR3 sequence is CASSMWTGSYEQYF. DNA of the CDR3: TGTGCCAGTAGTATGTGGACGGGCTCCTACGAGCAGTACTTC.

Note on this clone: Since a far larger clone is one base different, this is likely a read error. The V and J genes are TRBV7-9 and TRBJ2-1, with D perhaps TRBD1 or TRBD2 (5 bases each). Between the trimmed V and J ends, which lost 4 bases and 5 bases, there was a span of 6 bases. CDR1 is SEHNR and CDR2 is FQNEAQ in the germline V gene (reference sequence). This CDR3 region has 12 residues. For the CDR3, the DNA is TGTGCCAGCAGCTGGGGGAACAATGAGCAGTTCTTC. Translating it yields CASSWGNNEQFF.

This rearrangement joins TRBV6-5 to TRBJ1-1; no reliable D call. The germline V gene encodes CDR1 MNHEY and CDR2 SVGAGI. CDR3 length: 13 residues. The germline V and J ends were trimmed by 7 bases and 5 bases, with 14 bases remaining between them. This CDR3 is CASTSVRTTEAFF. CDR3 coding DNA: TGTGCCAGCACCTCGGTGAGAACAACTGAAGCTTTCTTT.

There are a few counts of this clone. The CDR3 here is CASNSGTGGKNEQYF. CDR3 DNA: TGTGCCAGTAACTCCGGGACAGGGGGCAAAAACGAGCAGTACTTC. The chain is built from TRBV19 and TRBJ2-7; 12 positions agree with TRBD1. Germline lookup yields CDR1 LNHDA and CDR2 SQIVND (reference sequence). The CDR3 consists of 15 residues. The ends lost 7 bases at V and 5 bases at J; junction bases unmatched: 9.

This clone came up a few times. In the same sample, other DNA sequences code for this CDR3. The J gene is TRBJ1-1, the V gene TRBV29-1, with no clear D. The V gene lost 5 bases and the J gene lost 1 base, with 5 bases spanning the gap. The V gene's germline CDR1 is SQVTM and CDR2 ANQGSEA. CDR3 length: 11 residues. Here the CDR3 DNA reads TGCAGCGTTAGTGGGAACACTGAAGCTTTCTTT. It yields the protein CSVSGNTEAFF.

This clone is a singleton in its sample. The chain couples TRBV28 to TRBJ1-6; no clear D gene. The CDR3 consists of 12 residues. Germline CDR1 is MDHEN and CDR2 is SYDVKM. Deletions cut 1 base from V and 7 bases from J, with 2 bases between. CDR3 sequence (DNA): TGTGCCAGCAGTTTATTAAATTCACCCCTCCACTTT. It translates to CASSLLNSPLHF.

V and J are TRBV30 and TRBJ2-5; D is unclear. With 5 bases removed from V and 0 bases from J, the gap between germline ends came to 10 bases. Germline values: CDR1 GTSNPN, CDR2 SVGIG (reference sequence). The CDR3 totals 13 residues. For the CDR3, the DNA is TGTGCCTGGGTCACCAGGTACCAAGAGACCCAGTACTTC. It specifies CAWVTRYQETQYF.